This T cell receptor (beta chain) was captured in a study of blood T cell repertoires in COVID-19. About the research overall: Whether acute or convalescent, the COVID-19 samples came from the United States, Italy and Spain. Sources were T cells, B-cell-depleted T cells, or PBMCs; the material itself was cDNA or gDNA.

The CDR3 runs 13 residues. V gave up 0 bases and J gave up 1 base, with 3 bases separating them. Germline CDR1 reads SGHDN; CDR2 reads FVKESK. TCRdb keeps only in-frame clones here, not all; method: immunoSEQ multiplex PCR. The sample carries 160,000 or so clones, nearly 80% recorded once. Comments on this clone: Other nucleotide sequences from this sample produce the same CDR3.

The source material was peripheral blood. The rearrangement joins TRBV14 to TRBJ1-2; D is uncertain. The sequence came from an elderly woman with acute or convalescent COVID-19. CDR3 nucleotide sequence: TGTGCCAGCAGCCAAGACCTTAACTATGGCTACACCTTC. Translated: CASSQDLNYGYTF.